This TCR beta chain is from a study of graft-versus-host responses after intestinal transplantation (dated by TCRdb to 2020 to 2022). Some background on the complete study: The transplants that recipients received were multivisceral, liver-intestinal, or isolated intestinal. To identify alloreactive clones, pre-transplant mixed lymphocyte reaction products were sequenced and then compared with unstimulated pre-transplant donor and recipient T cells. Donor T cell macrochimerism was defined as a peak of at least 4% donor T cells among recipient peripheral blood mononuclear cells. Bulk TCR-beta CDR3 sequencing was used to track graft-versus-host and host-versus-graft alloreactive T cell clones in the graft, circulation and bone marrow after intestinal transplantation. Rather than going through the commercial service, samples from three later patients were sequenced in-house on an Illumina MiSeq and processed with MiXCR. Every recipient was given anti-thymocyte globulin induction, followed by roughly 3 years of maintenance tacrolimus and steroids. The cohort enrolled 24 intestinal transplant recipients including one retransplant, and a few patients lacking pretransplant specimens were excluded.

In regard to this clone: The target of this receptor is not known. Nothing much larger sits one base from this clone, and base qualities are not available.

V gives up 3 bases and J gives up 7 bases, and the segment between their germline ends measures 9 bases. The CDR3 has 13 amino acids, counting the end cysteine and phenylalanine. The read is trimmed to its CDR3 DNA, 39 bases read in frame from base 1. In the germline V gene, CDR1 corresponds to KGHSH and CDR2 to LQKENI. The library was built by means of the immunoSEQ multiplex PCR assay. For most patients, genomic DNA was isolated using the Qiagen DNeasy Blood and Tissue Kit and was shipped frozen to Adaptive Biotechnologies for TCR sequencing. For most patients, genomic DNA was subjected to high-throughput TCR-beta CDR3 sequencing by Adaptive Biotechnologies. Per the authors' processing: Adaptive's ImmunoSEQ software supplied the TCR sequencing data for 15 to 20 patients, while MiXCR and VDJtools were used to process a few other patients. To correct CD4 versus CD8 sorting errors, sequences present in both subsets at a frequency ratio below 5:1 were removed. CDR3 nucleotide sequences shared between donor and recipient were removed because their origin could not be assigned. At least 2-fold expansion over unstimulated cells and a minimum CFSE-low frequency of 0.002% (template counts) or 0.001% (read counts) were required for clones to be classified as alloreactive. A clone was considered mappable if detected in the sequenced pre-transplant spleen, lymph node, or MLR CFSE-low populations of the donor or recipient. Cumulative frequency of alloreactive clones was calculated as a percentage of all sequences weighted by copy number. Drawn from immuneACCESS, this table holds only the in-frame rearrangements with V and J called that TCRdb kept. Clones are partly lost; checked studies trace under half to an unresolved V gene and leave the rest unexplained. Clonal size and the V and J genes are those of that table, whereas D and trimming came from the DNA. For this sample the table gives around 100,000 clones, of which more than 85% were detected only once. Jointly, the top ten make up about 0.9% of the sample.

Interpreted using the paper, the time point label stands for: cells obtained before transplantation from donor or recipient. CD3+CD4+ and CD3+CD8+ populations were FACS-sorted from unstimulated pre-transplant donor and recipient cells taken from spleen or lymph nodes. The paper's findings and limits, for the study overall: High GvH to HvG T cell clonal ratios were observed in the allografts of patients with donor T cell macrochimerism. GvH clones turned up in recipient bone marrow, with some appearing earlier in ileal mucosa or blood, a pattern consistent with an intestinal mucosal origin. The relatively low number and heterogeneity of intestinal transplant patients limited the conclusions. Peak levels of circulating GvH clones were associated with declines in HvG clones early after transplant.

The input for sequencing was unstimulated CD4+ T cells sorted from spleen or lymph node cells, taken before transplant. The sequence was obtained from a human donor who was the organ donor for an intestinal transplant. This receptor chain uses TRBV18 and TRBJ1-4; the D gene cannot be named for sure. The nucleotides are TGTGCCAGCTCACCCGGGAGGCTTGAAAAACTGTTTTTT. Its translation is CASSPGRLEKLFF.